One and the same sample provided the 30 T cell receptor beta chains below, sequenced in a study of blood T cell repertoires in COVID-19. Sequencing was performed with immunoSEQ multiplex PCR; in TCRdb, only in-frame clones are kept and a portion is missing. Of about 440,000 clones in the sample, 70% to 90% were seen once. Specimen: PBMCs or T cells enriched from blood (not recorded which). The receptors here all came from a woman younger than 30 with acute COVID-19.

The chain is built from TRBV28 and TRBJ2-3, with 9 nucleotides matching TRBD2. The V segment lost 3 bases and the J segment 4 bases; nucleotides outside the gene matches: 5. Germline V gene data show CDR1 as MDHEN and CDR2 as SYDVKM. The CDR3 runs to 15 residues. The CDR3 loop is CASSFGGRASDTQYF. The DNA for the CDR3 is TGTGCCAGCAGTTTTGGCGGGAGGGCCTCAGATACGCAGTATTTT.

CDR3 amino acids: CASSPGWGGGMSEQYF. The CDR3 DNA is TGTGCCAGCAGCCCTGGGTGGGGAGGGGGAATGAGTGAGCAGTACTTC. V usage is TRBV28 and J usage is TRBJ2-7; a possible D gene is TRBD2 (7 bases). V was pared by 6 bases and J by 7 bases, with 25 bases between. The germline V gene has CDR1 MDHEN and CDR2 SYDVKM. This CDR3 is 16 amino acids long. The complete variable domain, with remaining parts taken from reference TRBV28 and TRBJ2-7, reads DVKVTQSSRYLVKRTGEKVFLECVQDMDHENMFWYRQDPGLGLRLIYFSYDVKMKEKGDIPEGYSVSREKKERFSLILESASTNQTSMYLCASSPGWGGGMSEQYFGPGTRLTVT.

This chain joins TRBV9 and TRBJ2-3; 8 bases agree with TRBD2. Germline V gene lookup returns CDR1 SGDLS and CDR2 YYNGEE. The CDR3 loop spans 18 amino acids. V shed 4 bases and J 5 bases; nucleotides not matched to a gene: 18. Here the CDR3 reads CASSTPRVAGLGGDTQYF. CDR3 sequence (DNA): TGTGCCAGCAGCACCCCTAGAGTTGCGGGACTAGGGGGAGATACGCAGTATTTT.

The chain recombines TRBV19 with TRBJ1-5, with TRBD1 identical over 7 bases. The CDR3 contains 14 residues. The germline V gene has CDR1 LNHDA and CDR2 SQIVND (reference sequence). V was clipped by 4 bases and J by 6 bases; unmatched bases: 6. CDR3 nucleotide sequence: TGTGCCAGTAGTAGGGGGACAGCCACTCAGCCCCAGCATTTT. Translated: CASSRGTATQPQHF.

The J gene is TRBJ1-2, the V gene TRBV28, with D perhaps TRBD1 (5 bases). Germline-derived CDR1 and CDR2 are MDHEN and SYDVKM. The CDR3 runs to 13 residues. Deletions cut 6 bases from V and 2 bases from J, with 10 bases between. Here the CDR3 reads CASRQVQNYGYTF. The DNA for the CDR3 is TGTGCCAGCAGACAGGTGCAAAACTATGGCTACACCTTC.

The chain is built from TRBV27 and TRBJ2-3, with 10 bases that match TRBD2. The CDR3 consists of 15 residues. V lost 6 bases to trimming and J lost 7 bases; unmatched junction nucleotides: 10. Germline V gives CDR1 MNHEY, CDR2 SMNVEV (reference sequence). CDR3 DNA: TGTGCCAGCAGACCTACTAGCGGGGACCCCTATACGCAGTATTTT. Protein: CASRPTSGDPYTQYF.

This clone was observed a single time. V is TRBV2 and J is TRBJ2-7; TRBD1 matches 9 bases. CDR3 length equals 18 residues. Germline V CDR1 and CDR2: SNHLY, FYNNEI. Trimming took 1 base from V and 4 from J; bases not matched to a gene: 14. CDR3 sequence: CASSEGMTGTGNSYEQYF. CDR3 in DNA: TGTGCCAGCAGTGAAGGTATGACCGGGACAGGGAATAGTTACGAGCAGTACTTC.

The chain combines TRBV11-3 with TRBJ2-3, with 14 nucleotides matching TRBD2. The CDR3 extends over 16 amino acids. Trimming at V came to 5 bases and at J to 8 bases, leaving 9 bases not matched to a gene. Germline V CDR1 and CDR2: SGHNT, YENEEA. CDR3 loop: CASSGGLAGARVTQYF. Written as DNA, the CDR3 is TGTGCCAGCAGCGGGGGACTAGCGGGGGCCCGGGTTACGCAGTATTTT.

The chain recombines TRBV4-3 with TRBJ2-7; 10 bases agree with TRBD1. Germline lookup yields CDR1 LGHNA and CDR2 YSLEER. The ends lost 0 bases at V and 5 bases at J; junction bases unmatched: 4. The CDR3 has 15 residues. The CDR3 region is CASSQDGTGVNEQYF. The CDR3 bases are TGCGCCAGCAGCCAAGATGGGACAGGGGTGAACGAGCAGTACTTC.

This clone has just one count. V and J are TRBV1 and TRBJ2-3; the tabulated D call, TRBD2, remains unverified against the DNA. TRBV1 represents a pseudogene. The CDR3 loop spans 15 amino acids. The CDR3 DNA is TGCACCAGCAGCCAAGAGTGTCTTTGCACAGATACGCAGTATTTT. Protein product: CTSSQECLCTDTQYF.

V usage is TRBV25-1 and J usage is TRBJ1-4; D is possibly TRBD1 (5 bases). V gave up 8 bases and J gave up 7 bases, with 17 bases separating them. Germline CDR1 is MGHDK and CDR2 is SYGVNS. The CDR3 loop spans 14 amino acids. This CDR3 is CASDASGVGEKLFF. The CDR3 region has the DNA TGTGCCAGCGACGCTTCGGGGGTCGGTGAAAAACTGTTTTTT.

V and J are TRBV27 and TRBJ1-2; D perhaps matches TRBD1 (6 bases). V shed 10 bases and J shed 2 bases, with 14 bases lying between them. This CDR3 has 13 amino acids. Germline V gene sequence: CDR1 MNHEY, CDR2 SMNVEV (reference sequence). The CDR3 sequence is CATRAGTNYGYTF. In DNA, the CDR3 is TGTGCCACCCGGGCAGGGACAAACTATGGCTACACCTTC.

The rearrangement links TRBV5-5 to TRBJ2-5; tentative D call: TRBD2 (6 bases). The CDR3 has 17 residues. Germline-derived CDR1 and CDR2 are SGHKS and YYEKEE (reference sequence). V lost 0 bases and J 4 bases, leaving 19 bases between the germline ends. This chain's CDR3 is CASSLVPSAGLGETQYF. As DNA, the CDR3 is TGTGCCAGCAGCTTGGTCCCGTCGGCGGGATTAGGAGAGACCCAGTACTTC.

This chain connects TRBV3-1 (or the pseudogene TRBV3-2) to TRBJ2-2, with TRBD2 matching over 9 bases. The CDR3 contains 16 residues. V lost 1 base to trimming and J lost 5 bases; unmatched junction nucleotides: 5. Germline CDR1 and CDR2: LGHDT and YNNKEL (reference sequence). The CDR3 DNA reads as TGTGCCAGCAGCCAAGCTCTAGCGGGGATAACCGGGGAGCTGTTTTTT. Residues: CASSQALAGITGELFF.

Only one count was recorded for this clone. V usage is TRBV29-1 and J usage is TRBJ2-7; the match to TRBD2 covers 11 bases. J lost 2 bases, V lost 6 bases, and 3 bases had no gene match. The CDR3 totals 13 residues. Germline V lookup: CDR1 SQVTM, CDR2 ANQGSEA. The CDR3 reads CSVLAGATYEQYF. For the CDR3, the DNA is TGCAGCGTACTAGCGGGAGCTACCTACGAGCAGTACTTC.

The rearrangement links TRBV2 to TRBJ1-6; 10 nucleotides align to TRBD1. The V and J ends lost 2 bases and 10 bases, in that order; junction bases with no gene match: 5. The germline gives CDR1 SNHLY, CDR2 FYNNEI. The CDR3 has 15 amino acids. The CDR3 here is CASSEPGTGVSPLHF. As DNA, the CDR3 is TGTGCCAGCAGTGAACCCGGGACAGGGGTCTCACCCCTCCACTTT. Looking up the rest from reference TRBV2 and TRBJ1-6 gives the full variable domain: EPEVTQTPSHQVTQMGQEVILRCVPISNHLYFYWYRQILGQKVEFLVSFYNNEISEKSEIFDDQFSVERPDGSNFTLKIRSTKLEDSAMYFCASSEPGTGVSPLHFGNGTRLTVT.

The genes are TRBV7-9 and TRBJ2-5, with TRBD2 matching 9 bases. Germline-derived CDR1 and CDR2 are SEHNR and FQNEAQ (reference sequence). The trim removed 6 bases at V and 3 bases at J, leaving 11 bases unmatched. The CDR3 totals 16 residues. The CDR3 loop is CASRIPEPSGEETQYF. The CDR3 DNA reads TGTGCCAGCAGAATACCCGAACCTAGCGGGGAAGAGACCCAGTACTTC.

The V and J genes are TRBV3-1 (or the pseudogene TRBV3-2) and TRBJ2-3; 8 bases agree with TRBD1. V shed 2 bases, J shed 2 bases, and the junction held 18 bases outside the gene matches. Germline assignment: CDR1 LGHDT and CDR2 YNNKEL (reference sequence). CDR3 size: 20 residues. In DNA, the CDR3 is TGTGCCAGCAGCCAATTAGGCGGGACAGGAGTTTTTGCTCACACAGATACGCAGTATTTT. Translation gives CASSQLGGTGVFAHTDTQYF.

Comments on this clone: The sample carries other DNA sequences with the same CDR3. The chain employs TRBV2 and TRBJ2-2; D not certain. Germline loops: CDR1 SNHLY, CDR2 FYNNEI. Trimming left V 6 bases short and J 5 bases short, with 7 bases between. CDR3 length: 12 residues. The CDR3 loop reads CASSPGTGELFF. The CDR3 DNA is TGTGCCAGCAGCCCCGGGACCGGGGAGCTGTTTTTT.

V and J are TRBV5-4 and TRBJ2-1; 11 bases agree with TRBD2. The CDR3 runs 16 residues. Per germline, CDR1 SGHNT and CDR2 YYREEE (reference sequence). V lost 4 bases, J lost 9 bases, and 12 bases stayed unmatched. The CDR3 spells CASSALFSGRASEQFF. CDR3 nucleotides: TGTGCCAGCAGCGCCTTATTTAGCGGGAGGGCCTCTGAGCAGTTCTTC. Drawing the rest from reference TRBV5-4 and TRBJ2-1, the complete variable domain is ETGVTQSPTHLIKTRGQQVTLRCSSQSGHNTVSWYQQALGQGPQFIFQYYREEENGRGNFPPRFSGLQFPNYSSELNVNALELDDSALYLCASSALFSGRASEQFFGPGTRLTVL.

This chain connects TRBV6-5 to TRBJ1-4; D uncertain. CDR3 size: 13 residues. Trimming shortened V by 2 bases and J by 11 bases, and 12 bases separated the two germline ends. Per germline, CDR1 MNHEY and CDR2 SVGAGI. The CDR3 nucleotides read TGTGCCAGCAGTTACCAACTCCACGGGAAACTGTTTTTT. This translates into CASSYQLHGKLFF.

V is TRBV9 and J is TRBJ1-2; D call uncertain. Trimming left V 4 bases short and J 8 bases short, with 21 bases between. CDR3 size: 15 residues. Germline V gives CDR1 SGDLS, CDR2 YYNGEE. CDR3 sequence: CASSTQDPPKGGYTF. The CDR3 coding sequence is TGTGCCAGCAGCACTCAGGATCCCCCTAAAGGAGGCTACACCTTC.

The V and J genes are TRBV28 and TRBJ1-5, with 10 bases that match TRBD1. There are 17 residues in the CDR3. Germline loops: CDR1 MDHEN, CDR2 SYDVKM. J gave up 5 bases and V 4 bases, and 11 bases lay outside the gene matches. The CDR3 loop is CASSSLGKTGGYQPQHF. The CDR3 nucleotides are TGTGCCAGCAGTTCACTCGGGAAGACAGGGGGCTATCAGCCCCAGCATTTT. The whole variable domain, filled in from reference TRBV28 and TRBJ1-5, reads DVKVTQSSRYLVKRTGEKVFLECVQDMDHENMFWYRQDPGLGLRLIYFSYDVKMKEKGDIPEGYSVSREKKERFSLILESASTNQTSMYLCASSSLGKTGGYQPQHFGDGTRLSIL.

This clone was counted between two and nine times. V usage is TRBV27 and J usage is TRBJ1-5; D possibly corresponds to TRBD1 (6 bases). Germline loops: CDR1 MNHEY, CDR2 SMNVEV (reference sequence). This CDR3 region has 13 residues. V shed 6 bases and J shed 7 bases, with 13 bases lying between them. The DNA for the CDR3 is TGTGCCAGCAGCGAACAGGGTAGCCAGCCCCAGCATTTT. It yields the protein CASSEQGSQPQHF.

This clone appeared once. The CDR3 coding sequence is TGTGCCAGCAGTTACGGTAGCACCGGGGAGCTGTTTTTT. It is translated as CASSYGSTGELFF. The chain is built from TRBV6-5 and TRBJ2-2; D ambiguous. Trimming removed 2 bases from V and 4 bases from J, with 5 bases in between. The CDR3 covers 13 residues. The V gene's germline CDR1 is MNHEY and CDR2 SVGAGI.

The rearrangement links TRBV7-9 to TRBJ1-1; 8 bases line up with TRBD1. This CDR3 region has 13 residues. Germline loops: CDR1 SEHNR, CDR2 FQNEAQ (reference sequence). J gave up 10 bases and V 4 bases, and 8 bases lay outside the gene matches. The DNA for the CDR3 is TGTGCCAGCAGCTCCGACAGGGGCGAAGGAGCTTTCTTT. This sequence encodes CASSSDRGEGAFF.

This chain connects TRBV27 to TRBJ2-1; tentative D call: TRBD2 (5 bases). The CDR3 runs to 15 residues. Germline lookup yields CDR1 MNHEY and CDR2 SMNVEV (reference sequence). The V gene lost 2 bases and the J gene lost 3 bases, with 11 bases spanning the gap. CDR3 bases: TGTGCCAGCAGTTTAGCGGGTATAAACTACAATGAGCAGTTCTTC. This translates into CASSLAGINYNEQFF.

This clone appeared once. The CDR3 bases are TGTGCCAGCAGCAGGTCCTACTACAATGAGCAGTTCTTC. This translates into CASSRSYYNEQFF. This chain uses TRBV21-1 with TRBJ2-1; TRBD2, the table's D call, lacks a check against the DNA. TRBV21-1 is a known pseudogene. CDR3 size: 13 residues.

This clone has only one observation. This chain joins TRBV5-1 and TRBJ2-5, with 9 nucleotides matching TRBD1. The CDR3 totals 15 residues. V dropped 1 base and J dropped 2; count of bases not matched to a gene: 3. Germline V lookup: CDR1 SGHRS, CDR2 YFSETQ. The CDR3 DNA reads as TGCGCCAGCAGCTTGAGACAGGGGGGTCAAGAGACCCAGTACTTC. Residues: CASSLRQGGQETQYF.

The genes are TRBV2 and TRBJ1-6; no clear D gene. The germline V gene encodes CDR1 SNHLY and CDR2 FYNNEI. The CDR3 is 15 residues long. V lost 4 bases, J lost 6 bases, and 13 bases lay in between. Here the CDR3 reads CASSVRWSANSPLHF. The CDR3 DNA reads TGTGCCAGCAGTGTAAGGTGGAGTGCTAATTCACCCCTCCACTTT.